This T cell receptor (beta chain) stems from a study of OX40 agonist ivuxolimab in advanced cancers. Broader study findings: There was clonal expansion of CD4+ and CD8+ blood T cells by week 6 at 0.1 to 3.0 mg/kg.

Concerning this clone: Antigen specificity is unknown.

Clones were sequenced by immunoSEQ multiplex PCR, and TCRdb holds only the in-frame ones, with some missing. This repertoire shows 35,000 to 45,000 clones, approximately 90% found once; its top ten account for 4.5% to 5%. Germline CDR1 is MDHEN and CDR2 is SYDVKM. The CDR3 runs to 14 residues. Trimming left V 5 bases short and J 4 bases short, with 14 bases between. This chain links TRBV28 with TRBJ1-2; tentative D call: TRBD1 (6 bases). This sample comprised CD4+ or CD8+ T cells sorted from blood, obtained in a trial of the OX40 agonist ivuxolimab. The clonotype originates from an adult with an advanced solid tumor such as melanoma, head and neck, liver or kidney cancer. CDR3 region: CASSPAGHIYGYTF. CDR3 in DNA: TGTGCCAGCAGTCCGGCGGGACACATCTATGGCTACACCTTC.